Listed below are T cell receptor beta chains from one sample, sequenced in a study of beta chain features in type 1 diabetes. Clones were sequenced by immunoSEQ multiplex PCR, and TCRdb holds only the in-frame ones, with some missing. The data contain about 280,000 clones, approximately 16% of them singletons. The sequenced material came from naive CD4+ T cells from blood. These receptor sequences come from a man aged 18-30 years with type 1 diabetes. Each CDR3 is given with its conserved first and last residue. The D gene is left open where the match is weak. Some rows have no size entry. The others give once, few or many, or a class for an expanded clone.

-	TRBJ1-4	TRBV11-2	few	CASSLNQAGLFF	TGTGCCAGCAGCTTAAACCAGGCGGGGCTGTTTTTT
-	TRBJ1-2	TRBV9	-	CASSVDHGYGYTF	TGTGCCAGCAGCGTCGATCACGGCTATGGCTACACCTTC
-	TRBJ2-3	TRBV7-7	few	CASSPGPTDTQYF	TGTGCCAGCAGCCCAGGTCCCACAGATACGCAGTATTTT
-	TRBJ1-1	TRBV30	few	CAWSSSGPEAFF	TGTGCCTGGAGCTCATCGGGTCCTGAAGCTTTCTTT
-	TRBJ1-1	TRBV7-9	few	CASSSLGGNTEAFF	TGTGCCAGCAGCTCGCTCGGTGGGAACACTGAAGCTTTCTTT
-	TRBJ2-7	TRBV2	few	CASSIDSRQYF	TGTGCCAGCAGTATAGACAGTAGGCAGTACTTC
-	TRBJ1-2	TRBV7-9	-	CASSLARDHGYTF	TGTGCCAGCAGCTTAGCCCGGGATCATGGCTACACCTTC
TRBD2	TRBJ2-1	TRBV27	few	CASSSRTSGGVSYNEQFF	TGTGCCAGCAGTTCTAGGACTAGCGGGGGGGTCTCCTACAATGAGCAGTTCTTC
-	TRBJ2-7	TRBV27	-	CASSFVQGYEQYF	TGTGCCAGCAGTTTCGTACAGGGCTACGAGCAGTACTTC
-	TRBJ2-1	TRBV18	-	CASSPLTLPSSEQFF	TGTGCCAGCTCACCTCTCACCCTACCGTCGAGTGAGCAGTTCTTC
TRBD2	TRBJ2-7	TRBV4-1	few	CASSQDRGGRGLTYEQYF	TGCGCCAGCAGCCAAGATCGAGGCGGGAGGGGCCTAACCTACGAGCAGTACTTC
-	TRBJ2-7	TRBV21-1	few	CASSKRGQVSYEQYF	TGTGCCAGCAGCAAAAGAGGGCAGGTGTCCTACGAGCAGTACTTC
-	TRBJ1-1	TRBV14	few	CASSQGVNTEAFF	TGTGCCAGCAGCCAAGGAGTGAACACTGAAGCTTTCTTT
TRBD1	TRBJ2-7	TRBV19	once	CASTPGQGKREQYF	TGTGCCAGTACTCCGGGACAGGGGAAGCGCGAGCAGTACTTC
-	TRBJ2-4	TRBV2	-	CASSGLTRLAKNIQYF	TGTGCCAGCAGCGGACTCACTCGCTTAGCCAAAAACATTCAGTACTTC
-	TRBJ1-2	TRBV6-1	few	CASSETAGFDGYTF	TGTGCCAGCAGTGAAACGGCAGGGTTTGATGGCTACACCTTC
-	TRBJ2-5	TRBV27	-	CASGGSGTAGETQYF	TGTGCCAGCGGGGGCTCCGGGACCGCAGGGGAGACCCAGTACTTC
TRBD1	TRBJ1-3	TRBV18	few	CASSETGIPGNTIYF	TGTGCCAGCTCGGAGACAGGGATCCCTGGAAACACCATATATTTT
-	TRBJ2-7	TRBV28	-	CASSPSIYEQYF	TGTGCCAGCAGCCCTTCTATCTACGAGCAGTACTTC
-	TRBJ1-3	TRBV30	-	CAWTPSGNTIYF	TGTGCCTGGACCCCTTCTGGAAACACCATATATTTT
-	TRBJ2-7	TRBV7-9	few	CASSPRPRHRFYEQYF	TGTGCCAGCAGCCCCAGGCCTCGCCACAGGTTCTACGAGCAGTACTTC
-	TRBJ2-5	TRBV7-2	-	CASSPVAETQYF	TGTGCCAGCAGCCCCGTGGCCGAGACCCAGTACTTC
TRBD2	TRBJ2-3	TRBV9	-	CASTRLAAADTQYF	TGTGCCAGTACACGTCTAGCGGCTGCGGATACGCAGTATTTT
TRBD1	TRBJ1-2	TRBV19	few	CASSRTGHGYTF	TGTGCCAGTAGTCGGACAGGGCATGGCTACACCTTC
TRBD1	TRBJ1-6	TRBV10-3	-	CAISETGVDSPLHF	TGTGCCATCAGCGAAACAGGGGTGGATTCACCCCTCCACTTT
-	TRBJ1-1	TRBV7-2	-	CASSKGLFTEAFF	TGTGCCAGCAGCAAGGGACTTTTCACTGAAGCTTTCTTT
-	TRBJ1-5	TRBV5-4	-	CASSLGSEPQHF	TGTGCCAGCAGCTTGGGCTCGGAGCCCCAGCATTTT
TRBD1	TRBJ1-2	TRBV27	-	CASSRQGLDYGYTF	TGTGCCAGCAGTAGACAGGGGTTGGACTATGGCTACACCTTC
TRBD1	TRBJ2-5	TRBV29-1	few	CSVAPTDRGQETQYF	TGCAGCGTTGCCCCTACGGACAGGGGGCAAGAGACCCAGTACTTC
TRBD1	TRBJ2-2	TRBV30	-	CAWRSGGLRTGELFF	TGTGCCTGGAGATCAGGGGGTCTCCGCACCGGGGAGCTGTTTTTT
-	TRBJ1-5	TRBV28	-	CASSFSNQPQHF	TGTGCCAGCAGCTTTAGCAATCAGCCCCAGCATTTT
-	TRBJ1-5	TRBV30	-	CAWNRPGLSNQPQHF	TGTGCCTGGAATAGACCGGGATTAAGCAATCAGCCCCAGCATTTT
TRBD2	TRBJ2-1	TRBV4-1	-	CASSPGLAGKHEQFF	TGCGCCAGCAGCCCGGGACTAGCGGGAAAGCATGAGCAGTTCTTC
TRBD2	TRBJ2-3	TRBV9	-	CASSVHGRVADTQYF	TGTGCCAGCAGCGTACACGGGAGGGTCGCAGATACGCAGTATTTT
TRBD2	TRBJ2-5	TRBV5-6	-	CASRIRGGGPSQTQYF	TGTGCCAGCAGAATCCGGGGGGGAGGGCCTTCGCAGACCCAGTACTTC
-	TRBJ1-5	TRBV6-6	-	CASRGRAPQHF	TGTGCCAGCAGGGGCAGGGCGCCCCAGCATTTT
-	TRBJ2-3	TRBV30	-	CAWVTADTQYF	TGTGCCTGGGTCACTGCAGATACGCAGTATTTT
-	TRBJ2-3	TRBV2	few	CASEASTDTQYF	TGTGCCAGCGAGGCTAGCACAGATACGCAGTATTTT
-	TRBJ2-3	TRBV28	-	CASYRRGTDTQYF	TGTGCCAGCTATCGGCGGGGCACAGATACGCAGTATTTT
-	TRBJ1-1	TRBV5-4	-	CASSLGTGYTEAFF	TGTGCCAGCAGCTTGGGTACAGGATACACTGAAGCTTTCTTT
TRBD1	TRBJ1-3	TRBV4-3	few	CASSQPGTAGNTIYF	TGCGCCAGCAGCCAACCCGGGACAGCGGGAAACACCATATATTTT
-	TRBJ1-4	TRBV18	-	CASSRSDNEKLFF	TGTGCCAGCTCACGCAGCGATAATGAAAAACTGTTTTTT
TRBD2	TRBJ2-5	TRBV6-5	few	CASSRGGRETQYF	TGTGCCAGCAGTCGGGGGGGCCGGGAGACCCAGTACTTC
TRBD1	TRBJ2-5	TRBV30	-	CAWSAQGTETQYF	TGTGCCTGGAGTGCACAGGGGACAGAGACCCAGTACTTC
-	TRBJ1-3	TRBV30	-	CAWSGGTSSGNTIYF	TGTGCCTGGAGTGGAGGGACAAGCTCTGGAAACACCATATATTTT
-	TRBJ2-4	TRBV28	-	CASREGAAKNIQYF	TGTGCCAGCAGGGAGGGGGCTGCCAAAAACATTCAGTACTTC
-	TRBJ2-1	TRBV6-1	few	CASSDNTYNEQFF	TGTGCCAGCAGTGACAACACATACAATGAGCAGTTCTTC
TRBD1	TRBJ2-1	TRBV5-1	-	CASSRDRDNEQFF	TGCGCCAGCAGCCGGGACAGAGACAATGAGCAGTTCTTC
TRBD2	TRBJ2-3	TRBV6-5	few	CASSYSLAGGPYTQYF	TGTGCCAGCAGTTACTCACTAGCGGGAGGGCCGTATACGCAGTATTTT
-	TRBJ2-4	TRBV11-3	few	CASSQPFGLQYF	TGTGCCAGCAGCCAACCCTTTGGCCTTCAGTACTTC
-	TRBJ2-5	TRBV5-4	few	CASSLAQLEETQYF	TGTGCCAGCAGCTTGGCTCAACTTGAAGAGACCCAGTACTTC
-	TRBJ1-1	TRBV5-6	few	CASSSTGYDTEAFF	TGTGCCAGCAGCTCCACCGGGTATGACACTGAAGCTTTCTTT
TRBD1	TRBJ2-7	TRBV4-3	few	CASSRQGWGEQYF	TGCGCCAGCAGCCGACAGGGATGGGGCGAGCAGTACTTC
-	TRBJ2-1	TRBV5-1	-	CASSLHRDGSYNEQFF	TGCGCCAGCAGCTTACACAGGGATGGCTCCTACAATGAGCAGTTCTTC
TRBD2	TRBJ2-3	TRBV5-4	-	CASSSKTSPDTQYF	TGTGCCAGCAGCTCAAAGACTAGCCCAGATACGCAGTATTTT
-	TRBJ2-7	TRBV7-8	-	CASSQRAKGGPAYEQYF	TGTGCCAGCAGCCAACGTGCTAAAGGGGGTCCGGCCTACGAGCAGTACTTC
-	TRBJ1-1	TRBV18	few	CASSPTAGDTEAFF	TGTGCCAGCTCACCAACGGCAGGGGACACTGAAGCTTTCTTT
TRBD2	TRBJ2-1	TRBV7-9	-	CASSLGSGSTYNEQFF	TGTGCCAGCAGCTTAGGGAGCGGGAGCACCTACAATGAGCAGTTCTTC